These 32 T cell receptor beta chains came from one sample sequenced in a study of primary melanoma T cells and metastatic recurrence. The repertoire was sequenced with immunoSEQ multiplex PCR; TCRdb's copy has only in-frame clones and lacks some. The repertoire has around 1,500 clones, around 80% of them found once; the top ten carry around 21%. The sample taken for sequencing was melanoma tumor tissue. Every receptor here comes from a human donor with melanoma.

The CDR3 nucleotides are TGTGCCAGCAGTGAAGGCATGGCGAGTCGGGGTTTCTTT. It is translated as CASSEGMASRGFF. The chain uses TRBV9 and TRBJ1-1; no clear D. Germline assignment: CDR1 SGDLS and CDR2 YYNGEE. Trimming removed 5 bases at V and 13 bases at J, with 21 bases between. The CDR3 length is 13 residues.

This chain uses TRBV10-2 with TRBJ2-5; 7 nucleotides line up with TRBD1. V gave up 8 bases and J gave up 4 bases; unmatched junction bases: 7. CDR1 WSHSY and CDR2 SAAADI come from the germline V gene. The length of the CDR3 is 13 residues. The CDR3 coding sequence is TGCGCCAGCGGCCGGGACAGAAGAGAGACCCAGTACTTC. Its translation is CASGRDRRETQYF.

The chain links TRBV11-3 to TRBJ1-6; 7 bases are shared with TRBD1. Germline loops: CDR1 SGHNT, CDR2 YENEEA. The CDR3 is made up of 17 amino acids. V shed 3 bases and J 5 bases; nucleotides not matched to a gene: 10. CDR3 bases: TGTGCCAGCAGCTTGGGGCAGGGGGTTTTTGATAATTCACCCCTCCACTTT. Its translation: CASSLGQGVFDNSPLHF.

This clone showed up just a few times. The chain links TRBV18 to TRBJ2-7; 10 bases are a match to TRBD1. The CDR3 is 13 amino acids. Per germline, CDR1 KGHSH and CDR2 LQKENI. V lost 5 bases to trimming and J lost 5 bases; unmatched junction nucleotides: 3. CDR3 in DNA: TGTGCCAGCTCATCCGGACAGGGGGACGAGCAGTACTTC. This codes for CASSSGQGDEQYF.

The rearrangement links TRBV6-8 to TRBJ2-3, with 10 nucleotides matching TRBD2. The CDR3 runs 17 residues. The V segment lost 5 bases and the J segment 1 base; nucleotides outside the gene matches: 9. The V gene's germline CDR1 is MNHGY and CDR2 SAAAGT. The CDR3 is CASSPQIAGGGTDTQYF. The CDR3 DNA reads TGTGCCAGCAGTCCTCAAATAGCGGGGGGAGGCACAGATACGCAGTATTTT.

The rearrangement joins TRBV5-1 to TRBJ2-5; D not certain. The germline gives CDR1 SGHRS, CDR2 YFSETQ. Trimming cost V 1 base and J 0 bases, with 10 bases left between them. The CDR3 runs to 15 residues. The CDR3 region has the DNA TGCGCCAGCAGCTTGTCGGGCATGAACCAAGAGACCCAGTACTTC. It specifies CASSLSGMNQETQYF.

The chain recombines TRBV6-8 with TRBJ2-7; D possibly corresponds to TRBD2 (5 bases). Germline V CDR1 and CDR2: MNHGY, SAAAGT. The CDR3 length is 12 residues. V was pared by 7 bases and J by 6 bases, with 13 bases between. The CDR3 bases are TGTGCCAGCACATCCGGGATTAGCGAGCAGTACTTC. Its protein product is CASTSGISEQYF.

The rearrangement joins TRBV1 to TRBJ1-2; the table's D call TRBD1 went unverified against the DNA. TRBV1 is a listed pseudogene. This CDR3 is 14 amino acids long. The CDR3 loop reads CASSQAFQGYGYTF. For the CDR3, the DNA is TGCGCCAGCAGCCAAGCTTTTCAGGGCTATGGCTACACCTTC.

This rearrangement joins TRBV7-1 to TRBJ1-1; no definite D call. TRBV7-1 falls under the ORF class, with uncertain function. Trimming pared 5 bases from V and 0 bases from J, leaving 7 bases between. The CDR3 is 13 amino acids. CDR3 in DNA: TGTGCCAGCAGCCTTCGGATGAACACTGAAGCTTTCTTT. Amino acids: CASSLRMNTEAFF.

The chain links TRBV6-8 to TRBJ2-5, with 13 bases matching TRBD2. V trimming: 1 base; J trimming: 5 bases; junction bases outside the gene matches: 4. This CDR3 has 16 amino acids. Germline CDR1 and CDR2: MNHGY and SAAAGT. The CDR3 region is CASSYWTSGGSETQYF. CDR3 coding DNA: TGTGCCAGCAGTTACTGGACTAGCGGGGGATCTGAGACCCAGTACTTC.

This clone occurred once. This chain connects TRBV30 to TRBJ2-3; 9 bases are shared with TRBD2. This CDR3 region has 15 residues. Per germline, CDR1 GTSNPN and CDR2 SVGIG (reference sequence). With 5 bases clipped from V and 5 bases from J, the junction kept 11 bases outside the gene matches. The CDR3 spells CAWEAGGSGLDTQYF. The CDR3 nucleotides are TGTGCCTGGGAAGCGGGAGGCTCGGGTTTAGATACGCAGTATTTT.

This chain connects TRBV18 to TRBJ2-7; tentative D call: TRBD1 (6 bases). The germline V and J ends were trimmed by 0 bases and 1 base, with 7 bases remaining between them. CDR3 size: 14 residues. The germline V gene has CDR1 KGHSH and CDR2 LQKENI. This CDR3 is CASSPPGASYEQYF. The CDR3 nucleotides are TGTGCCAGCTCACCACCGGGGGCGTCCTACGAGCAGTACTTC.

V and J are TRBV19 and TRBJ1-6; a possible D gene is TRBD1 (6 bases). Germline CDR1 is LNHDA and CDR2 is SQIVND (reference sequence). V gave up 3 bases and J gave up 7 bases, with 7 bases separating them. This CDR3 contains 13 residues. The CDR3 is CASSMDRNSPLHF. CDR3 DNA sequence: TGTGCCAGTAGTATGGACAGAAATTCACCCCTCCACTTT.

This clone was detected a few times. The chain carries TRBV19 and TRBJ2-3; a possible D gene is TRBD2 (5 bases). The germline CDR1 and CDR2 sequences are LNHDA and SQIVND (reference sequence). Trimming stripped 3 bases from V and 7 bases from J, with 11 bases between. The CDR3 covers 13 residues. The CDR3 region is CASSIGRRNTQYF. CDR3 nucleotide sequence: TGTGCCAGTAGTATTGGTCGGAGGAATACGCAGTATTTT.

Only a few counts were recorded for this clone. The CDR3: CASSGGTGGVGANVLTF. The CDR3 coding sequence is TGTGCCAGTTCAGGAGGGACAGGGGGCGTTGGGGCCAACGTCCTGACTTTC. V is TRBV6-8 and J is TRBJ2-6; TRBD1 matches 12 bases. Germline V gene sequence: CDR1 MNHGY, CDR2 SAAAGT. V lost 9 bases and J lost 3; bases outside the gene matches: 9. The CDR3 has 17 residues.

V is TRBV6-1 and J is TRBJ1-2; a weak D match, TRBD1 (5 bases). Germline V gene lookup returns CDR1 MNHNS and CDR2 SASEGT. V shed 1 base and J shed 5 bases, with 8 bases lying between them. The CDR3 extends over 13 amino acids. CDR3 region: CASSEDWGYGYTF. CDR3 DNA sequence: TGTGCCAGCAGTGAAGATTGGGGGTATGGCTACACCTTC.

V gene TRBV28 combines with J gene TRBJ2-7, with D possibly being TRBD2 (6 bases). The germline CDR1 and CDR2 sequences are MDHEN and SYDVKM. Trimming left V 2 bases short and J 0 bases short, with 17 bases between. CDR3 length: 17 residues. CDR3: CASSLGPGRGSSYEQYF. CDR3 sequence (DNA): TGTGCCAGCAGTTTAGGTCCCGGGAGAGGCAGCTCCTACGAGCAGTACTTC.

The chain uses TRBV6-8 and TRBJ2-1; TRBD2 matches 8 bases. The germline gives CDR1 MNHGY, CDR2 SAAAGT. Germline trimming cut 5 bases from V and 9 bases from J; bases unmatched to any gene: 9. The CDR3 is made up of 14 amino acids. The CDR3 is CASSTGTRAGEQFF. CDR3 nucleotides: TGTGCCAGCAGTACCGGGACTAGGGCGGGTGAGCAGTTCTTC.

The genes are TRBV7-6 and TRBJ2-3; D may be TRBD1 (6 bases). Trimming cost V 5 bases and J 6 bases, with 15 bases left between them. The CDR3 is 14 residues long. Germline values: CDR1 SGHVS, CDR2 FNYEAQ. The CDR3: CASSDGQRADTQYF. The DNA of the CDR3 is TGTGCCAGCAGCGACGGACAGAGGGCGGATACGCAGTATTTT.

The chain combines TRBV12-5 with TRBJ2-5; D might be TRBD1 (6 bases). Germline-derived CDR1 and CDR2 are LGHNT and FRNRAP. The germline V and J ends were trimmed by 9 bases and 5 bases, with 19 bases remaining between them. The CDR3 has 14 amino acids. CDR3 protein: CASYRAGASETQYF. The CDR3 DNA is TGTGCTAGCTACCGCGCAGGGGCGTCGGAGACCCAGTACTTC.

The genes are TRBV30 and TRBJ1-5, with D hard to call. Germline V gene sequence: CDR1 GTSNPN, CDR2 SVGIG (reference sequence). This CDR3 contains 13 residues. The V end was cut by 0 bases, the J end by 3 bases, with 6 bases between. CDR3: CAWSVLSNQPQHF. The DNA of the CDR3 is TGTGCCTGGAGTGTACTCTCCAATCAGCCCCAGCATTTT.

The chain carries TRBV28 and TRBJ1-2; no clear D. Germline values: CDR1 MDHEN, CDR2 SYDVKM. This CDR3 region has 13 residues. V lost 10 bases and J lost 0, with 12 bases in between. CDR3 sequence (DNA): TGTGCCACCCCGACATCCTCTAACTATGGCTACACCTTC. This translates into CATPTSSNYGYTF.

The rearrangement uses TRBV28 and TRBJ2-1, with TRBD2 matching over 11 bases. The CDR3 extends over 15 amino acids. V was clipped by 8 bases and J by 6 bases; unmatched bases: 9. From germline, CDR1 is MDHEN and CDR2 SYDVKM. The CDR3 loop reads CASGSLAGGGNEQFF. In DNA, the CDR3 is TGTGCCAGCGGGAGCCTAGCGGGAGGAGGCAATGAGCAGTTCTTC.

The gene calls are TRBV6-8 and TRBJ1-1, with D hard to call. This CDR3 has 15 amino acids. CDR1 and CDR2 from the germline V gene are MNHGY and SAAAGT. Trimming left V 1 base short and J 0 bases short, with 9 bases between. The CDR3 nucleotides are TGTGCCAGCAGTTACTTCCCGGATTTGAACACTGAAGCTTTCTTT. It codes for CASSYFPDLNTEAFF.

The chain employs TRBV30 and TRBJ1-2, with D unresolved. V lost 2 bases to trimming and J lost 4 bases, with 11 bases between them. The CDR3 has 13 amino acids. Per germline, CDR1 GTSNPN and CDR2 SVGIG (reference sequence). This chain's CDR3 is CAWSLWEGYGYTF. The DNA of the CDR3 is TGTGCCTGGAGTTTGTGGGAGGGCTATGGCTACACCTTC.

The CDR3 protein is CASSPRTGSMHEQYF. The DNA for the CDR3 is TGTGCCAGCTCCCCAAGGACAGGGAGTATGCACGAGCAGTACTTC. The chain is built from TRBV18 and TRBJ2-7, with TRBD1 matching over 8 bases. The CDR3 is made up of 15 amino acids. The trim removed 6 bases at V and 5 bases at J, leaving 12 bases unmatched. Germline CDR1 KGHSH, CDR2 LQKENI.

The chain carries TRBV28 and TRBJ2-6, with 8 bases aligning to TRBD1. The CDR3 runs to 18 residues. V gave up 6 bases and J gave up 0 bases; unmatched junction bases: 10. CDR1 is MDHEN, CDR2 SYDVKM, per germline. CDR3 in amino acids: CASSSAPGQASGANVLTF. The CDR3 coding sequence is TGTGCCAGCAGCTCTGCTCCGGGACAGGCCTCTGGGGCCAACGTCCTGACTTTC.

The chain combines TRBV14 with TRBJ2-1, with D uncertain. V was pared by 1 base and J by 6 bases, with 19 bases between. The CDR3 consists of 17 residues. CDR1 SGHDN and CDR2 FVKESK come from the germline V gene. This chain's CDR3 is CASSQAISLLVSNEQFF. For the CDR3, the DNA is TGTGCCAGCAGCCAAGCTATATCCCTATTGGTATCCAATGAGCAGTTCTTC.

The chain links TRBV6-8 to TRBJ2-7; no firm D call. In germline, CDR1 is MNHGY, CDR2 SAAAGT. The CDR3 sequence is 12 residues long. V dropped 4 bases and J dropped 6 bases, with 10 bases sitting between them. The CDR3: CASSFPLGEQYF. The CDR3 coding sequence is TGTGCCAGCAGTTTCCCCCTGGGCGAGCAGTACTTC.

The chain couples TRBV18 to TRBJ2-5; D unresolved. Germline CDR1 reads KGHSH; CDR2 reads LQKENI. The CDR3 has 13 residues. The V end lost 3 bases, the J end lost 5 bases, and 10 bases lay between the germline ends. This CDR3 is CASSPRTRETQYF. The CDR3 coding sequence is TGTGCCAGCTCACCCAGGACGAGGGAGACCCAGTACTTC. Based on the CDR3 plus reference TRBV18 and TRBJ2-5, the full variable domain is NAGVMQNPRHLVRRRGQEARLRCSPMKGHSHVYWYRQLPEEGLKFMVYLQKENIIDESGMPKERFSAEFPKEGPSILRIQQVVRGDSAAYFCASSPRTRETQYFGPGTRLLVL.

The chain combines TRBV6-8 with TRBJ2-7; D is perhaps TRBD1 (6 bases). Trimming pared 1 base from V and 9 bases from J, leaving 13 bases between. The germline V gene encodes CDR1 MNHGY and CDR2 SAAAGT. CDR3 length: 13 residues. The CDR3 sequence is CASSYLTGSWQYF. CDR3 DNA sequence: TGTGCCAGCAGTTACTTGACAGGTTCCTGGCAGTACTTC.

This clone was counted once. The chain carries TRBV11-3 and TRBJ1-3, with 10 bases identical to TRBD1. The CDR3 consists of 17 residues. Per germline, CDR1 SGHNT and CDR2 YENEEA. Germline trimming cut 5 bases from V and 0 bases from J; bases unmatched to any gene: 7. CDR3 nucleotides: TGTGCCAGCAGCCAGCCGGGACAGGGGATCTCTGGAAACACCATATATTTT. It specifies CASSQPGQGISGNTIYF. Variable domain in full (rest from reference TRBV11-3 and TRBJ1-3): EAGVVQSPRYKIIEKKQPVAFWCNPISGHNTLYWYLQNLGQGPELLIRYENEEAVDDSQLPKDRFSAERLKGVDSTLKIQPAELGDSAVYLCASSQPGQGISGNTIYFGEGSWLTVV.